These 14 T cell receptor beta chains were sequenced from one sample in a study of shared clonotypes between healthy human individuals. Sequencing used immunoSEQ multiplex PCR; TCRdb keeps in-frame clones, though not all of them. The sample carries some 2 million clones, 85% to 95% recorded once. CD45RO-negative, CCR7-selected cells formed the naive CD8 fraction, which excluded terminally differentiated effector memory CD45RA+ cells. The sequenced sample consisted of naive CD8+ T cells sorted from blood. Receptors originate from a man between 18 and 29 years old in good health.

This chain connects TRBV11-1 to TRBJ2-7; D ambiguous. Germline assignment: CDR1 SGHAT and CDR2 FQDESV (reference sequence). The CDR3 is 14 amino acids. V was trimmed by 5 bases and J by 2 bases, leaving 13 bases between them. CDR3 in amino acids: CASSLFGDTYEQYF. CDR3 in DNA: TGTGCCAGCAGCCTTTTCGGTGACACCTACGAGCAGTACTTC.

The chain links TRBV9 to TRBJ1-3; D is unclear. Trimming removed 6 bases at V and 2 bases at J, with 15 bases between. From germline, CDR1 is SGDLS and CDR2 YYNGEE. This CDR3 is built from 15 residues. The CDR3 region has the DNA TGTGCCAGCACCACAGAAGGGAACCCTGGAAACACCATATATTTT. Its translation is CASTTEGNPGNTIYF.

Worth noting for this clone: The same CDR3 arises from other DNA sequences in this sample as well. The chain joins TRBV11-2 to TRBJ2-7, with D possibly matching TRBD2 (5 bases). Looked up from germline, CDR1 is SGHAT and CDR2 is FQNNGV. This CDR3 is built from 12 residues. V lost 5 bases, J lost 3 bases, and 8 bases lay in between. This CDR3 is CASSHDYYEQYF. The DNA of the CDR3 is TGTGCCAGCAGCCATGACTACTACGAGCAGTACTTC.

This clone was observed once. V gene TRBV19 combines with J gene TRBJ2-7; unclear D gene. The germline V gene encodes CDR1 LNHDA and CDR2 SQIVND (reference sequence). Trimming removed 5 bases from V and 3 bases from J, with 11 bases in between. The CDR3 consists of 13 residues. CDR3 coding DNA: TGTGCCAGTAGTCGGCAGATTGACTACGAGCAGTACTTC. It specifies CASSRQIDYEQYF.

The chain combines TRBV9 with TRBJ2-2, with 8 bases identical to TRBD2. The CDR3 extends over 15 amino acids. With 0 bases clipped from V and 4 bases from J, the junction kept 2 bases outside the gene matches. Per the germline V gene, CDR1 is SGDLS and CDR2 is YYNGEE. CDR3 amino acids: CASSVAGTSTGELFF. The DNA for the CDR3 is TGTGCCAGCAGCGTAGCCGGGACTAGCACCGGGGAGCTGTTTTTT.

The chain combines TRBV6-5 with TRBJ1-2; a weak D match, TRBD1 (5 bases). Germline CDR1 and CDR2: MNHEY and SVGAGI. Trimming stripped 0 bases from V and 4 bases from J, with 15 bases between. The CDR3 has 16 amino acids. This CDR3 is CASSYSSFQGGYGYTF. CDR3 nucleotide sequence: TGTGCCAGCAGTTACTCGAGTTTTCAGGGAGGCTATGGCTACACCTTC.

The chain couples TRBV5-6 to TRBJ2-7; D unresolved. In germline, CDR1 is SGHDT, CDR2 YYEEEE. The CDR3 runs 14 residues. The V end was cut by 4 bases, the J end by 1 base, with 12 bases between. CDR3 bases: TGTGCCAGCAGCGCGGCAGTAATATCCTACGAGCAGTACTTC. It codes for CASSAAVISYEQYF.

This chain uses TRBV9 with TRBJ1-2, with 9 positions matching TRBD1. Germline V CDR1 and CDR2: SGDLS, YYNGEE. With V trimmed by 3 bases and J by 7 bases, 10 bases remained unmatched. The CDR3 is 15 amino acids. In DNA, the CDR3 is TGTGCCAGCAGCGCCAAGGGACAGGGCATCAGTGGCTACACCTTC. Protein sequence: CASSAKGQGISGYTF.

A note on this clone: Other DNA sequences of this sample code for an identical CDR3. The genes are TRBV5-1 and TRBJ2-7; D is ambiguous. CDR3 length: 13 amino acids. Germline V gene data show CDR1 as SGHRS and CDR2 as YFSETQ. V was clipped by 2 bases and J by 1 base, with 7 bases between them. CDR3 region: CASSFGLSYEQYF. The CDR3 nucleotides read TGCGCCAGCAGCTTCGGGTTATCCTACGAGCAGTACTTC.

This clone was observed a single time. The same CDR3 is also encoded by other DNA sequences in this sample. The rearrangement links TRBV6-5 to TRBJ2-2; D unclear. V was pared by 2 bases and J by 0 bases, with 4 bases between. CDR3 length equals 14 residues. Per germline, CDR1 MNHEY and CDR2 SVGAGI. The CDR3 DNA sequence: TGTGCCAGCAGTTACCGGGCGAACACCGGGGAGCTGTTTTTT. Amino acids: CASSYRANTGELFF.

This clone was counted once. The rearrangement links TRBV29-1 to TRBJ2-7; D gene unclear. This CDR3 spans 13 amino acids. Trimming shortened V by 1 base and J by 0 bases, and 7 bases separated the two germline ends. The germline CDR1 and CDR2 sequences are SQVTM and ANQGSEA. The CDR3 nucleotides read TGCAGCGTTGAAGTCTCCAGCTCCTACGAGCAGTACTTC. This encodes CSVEVSSSYEQYF.

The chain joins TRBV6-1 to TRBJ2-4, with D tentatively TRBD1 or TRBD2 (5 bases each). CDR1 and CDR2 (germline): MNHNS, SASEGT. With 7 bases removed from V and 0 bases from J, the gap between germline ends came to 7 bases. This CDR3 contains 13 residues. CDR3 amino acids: CASTGTAKNIQYF. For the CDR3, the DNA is TGTGCCAGCACGGGGACAGCCAAAAACATTCAGTACTTC.

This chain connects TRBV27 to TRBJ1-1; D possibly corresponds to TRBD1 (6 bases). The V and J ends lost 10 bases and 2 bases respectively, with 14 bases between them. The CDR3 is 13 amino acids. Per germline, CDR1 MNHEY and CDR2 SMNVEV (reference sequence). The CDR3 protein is CATRQVGNTEAFF. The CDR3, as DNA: TGTGCCACACGACAGGTCGGAAACACTGAAGCTTTCTTT.

The CDR3 region is CASSLVGQAYEQYF. DNA for the CDR3: TGCGCCAGCAGCTTGGTGGGACAGGCCTACGAGCAGTACTTC. The chain links TRBV5-1 to TRBJ2-7, with TRBD1 identical over 8 bases. The CDR3 extends over 14 amino acids. CDR1 and CDR2 (germline): SGHRS, YFSETQ. V lost 0 bases to trimming and J lost 2 bases; unmatched junction nucleotides: 1. The full variable domain, rest sourced from reference TRBV5-1 and TRBJ2-7, is KAGVTQTPRYLIKTRGQQVTLSCSPISGHRSVSWYQQTPGQGLQFLFEYFSETQRNKGNFPGRFSGRQFSNSRSEMNVSTLELGDSALYLCASSLVGQAYEQYFGPGTRLTVT.